These 17 T cell receptor beta chains were all obtained from the same sample, sequenced in a study of CD8+CD57+ T cells in acquired aplastic anemia. Profiling that covered TCR beta VDJ and CDR3 relied on genomic DNA as its template. One entry per CDR3 protein results from TCRdb running MiXCR on the reads. There are about 170,000 distinct CDR3 sequences in the sample; 60% to 70% occur only once, and about 41% lies in the top ten. The specimen was sorted CD4+, CD8+, or CD8+CD57+ T cells (not recorded which) from PBMCs. These receptors came from a human donor in good health.

This clonotype appeared a few times. The chain combines TRBV7-6 with TRBJ2-7; TRBD2 aligns across 10 bases. Germline CDR1 and CDR2: SGHVS and FNYEAQ. The CDR3 loop spans 15 amino acids. Germline trimming cut 6 bases from V and 0 bases from J; bases unmatched to any gene: 5. The CDR3 is CASSRTSGNSYEQYF. DNA of the CDR3: TGTGCCAGCAGTCGCACTAGCGGGAACTCCTACGAGCAGTACTTC.

This clonotype was counted once. The chain combines TRBV20-1 with TRBJ2-7; D remains ambiguous. V dropped 0 bases and J dropped 0 bases, with 6 bases sitting between them. Germline CDR1 DFQATT, CDR2 SNEGSKA (reference sequence). This CDR3 is built from 13 residues. The CDR3, as DNA: TGCAGTGCTAGAGACGACACCTCCTACGAGCAGTACTTC. This gives the protein CSARDDTSYEQYF.

V is TRBV5-6 and J is TRBJ1-1; 10 positions agree with TRBD1. The CDR3 contains 15 residues. Germline CDR1 and CDR2: SGHDT and YYEEEE. J lost 0 bases, V lost 3 bases, and 2 bases had no gene match. As DNA, the CDR3 is TGTGCCAGCAGCTACGGACAGGGGGTGAACACTGAAGCTTTCTTT. It encodes CASSYGQGVNTEAFF.

The chain links TRBV10-3 to TRBJ1-3; D gene unclear. Trimming removed 4 bases from V and 0 bases from J, with 7 bases in between. There are 14 residues in the CDR3. Germline V lookup: CDR1 ENHRY, CDR2 SYGVKD. This CDR3 is CAISGPASGNTIYF. In nucleotides, the CDR3 is TGTGCCATCAGTGGGCCAGCCTCTGGAAACACCATATATTTT.

Note on this clonotype: One junction end disagrees with the germline gene, perhaps due to a read error. The chain is built from TRBV5-6 and TRBJ2-7; D not certain. Germline CDR1 SGHDT, CDR2 YYEEEE. The CDR3 contains 14 residues. DNA of the CDR3: TGTGCCAGCAGCTTTGCGACTGTGTCCTGCGAGCAGTACTTC. Translated, it gives CASSFATVSCEQYF.

This chain uses TRBV19 with TRBJ2-7, with D possibly matching TRBD2 (6 bases). The CDR3 sequence is 14 residues long. The germline V and J ends were trimmed by 1 base and 5 bases, with 12 bases remaining between them. Germline CDR1 LNHDA, CDR2 SQIVND (reference sequence). The CDR3 loop is CASSIGGGIDEQYF. The CDR3, as DNA: TGTGCCAGTAGTATAGGGGGCGGGATTGACGAGCAGTACTTC. Variable domain in full (rest from reference TRBV19 and TRBJ2-7): DGGITQSPKYLFRKEGQNVTLSCEQNLNHDAMYWYRQDPGQGLRLIYYSQIVNDFQKGDIAEGYSVSREKKESFPLTVTSAQKNPTAFYLCASSIGGGIDEQYFGPGTRLTVT.

This clonotype was recorded a few times. J is TRBJ1-6 and V is TRBV20-1; D might be TRBD1 (5 bases). This CDR3 contains 14 residues. Trimming took 3 bases from V and 8 from J, leaving 14 bases between them. Germline V gene lookup returns CDR1 DFQATT and CDR2 SNEGSKA (reference sequence). The CDR3 loop reads CSASPPGWDSPLHF. Here the CDR3 DNA reads TGCAGTGCTAGCCCCCCAGGGTGGGATTCACCCCTCCACTTT.

The V and J genes are TRBV29-1 and TRBJ1-1; TRBD1 aligns across 9 bases. V lost 5 bases and J lost 8; bases outside the gene matches: 3. Germline lookup yields CDR1 SQVTM and CDR2 ANQGSEA. The CDR3 spans 11 residues. CDR3 nucleotides: TGCAGCGTTACAGGGGGCGACGAAGCTTTCTTT. It specifies CSVTGGDEAFF.

There are many counts of this clonotype. This sequence joins TRBV7-9 and TRBJ2-1; D unclear. Trimming cost V 5 bases and J 5 bases, with 10 bases left between them. The V gene's germline CDR1 is SEHNR and CDR2 FQNEAQ (reference sequence). The CDR3 loop spans 13 amino acids. Here the CDR3 reads CASSLGSNNEQFF. CDR3 nucleotide sequence: TGTGCCAGCAGCCTAGGATCGAACAATGAGCAGTTCTTC.

About this clonotype: One base away lies a much larger clone, so this may be a sequencing read error. The rearrangement links TRBV13 to TRBJ2-3, with a tentative D call TRBD2 (5 bases). CDR1 and CDR2 (germline): PRHDT, FYEKMQ (reference sequence). The length of the CDR3 is 17 residues. Deletions cut 5 bases from V and 2 bases from J, with 20 bases between. The CDR3 bases are TGTGCCAGCAGCCCCCGGACTGGCTTGATTTTCACAGATACGCAGTATTTT. Its translation: CASSPRTGLIFTDTQYF. Full variable domain (remainder filled in from reference TRBV13 and TRBJ2-3): AAGVIQSPRHLIKEKRETATLKCYPIPRHDTVYWYQQGPGQDPQFLISFYEKMQSDKGSIPDRFSAQQFSDYHSELNMSSLELGDSALYFCASSPRTGLIFTDTQYFGPGTRLTVL.

The V gene is TRBV7-9, the J gene TRBJ1-6, with 7 bases that match TRBD1. The CDR3 runs 11 residues. V lost 4 bases and J lost 12; bases outside the gene matches: 0. CDR1 is SEHNR and CDR2 is FQNEAQ in the germline V gene (reference sequence). The CDR3: CASSSGGPLHF. In DNA, the CDR3 is TGTGCCAGCAGCTCAGGGGGACCCCTCCACTTT.

This clonotype was seen many times. The chain has TRBV7-2 and TRBJ2-3; the D gene is possibly TRBD1 (6 bases). The CDR3 runs to 15 residues. V was trimmed by 1 base and J by 2 bases, leaving 10 bases between them. Germline V gene sequence: CDR1 SGHTA, CDR2 FQGNSA. Written as DNA, the CDR3 is TGTGCCAGCAGCTTAGTCAGGACAGCCACAGATACGCAGTATTTT. Translation: CASSLVRTATDTQYF.

This rearrangement joins TRBV9 to TRBJ1-2; TRBD1 agrees at 7 bases. CDR3 length equals 15 residues. Per the germline V gene, CDR1 is SGDLS and CDR2 is YYNGEE. V gave up 0 bases and J gave up 7 bases; unmatched junction bases: 9. The CDR3, as DNA: TGTGCCAGCAGCGTAGGAGGGGGCGACATGGTTGGCTACACCTTC. Translated: CASSVGGGDMVGYTF.

Comments on this clonotype: No conserved phenylalanine or tryptophan is present at the end of the CDR3, so a read error is the likely explanation. The DNA is omitted, as the CDR3 cannot be located on it reliably, and the CDR3 follows TCRdb's listing. The rearrangement joins TRBV19 to TRBJ1-6. Germline V gene sequence: CDR1 LNHDA, CDR2 SQIVND (reference sequence). A total of 9 residues make up the CDR3, ends included. The CDR3 is CASSRTSGL.

This clonotype was seen ten or more times. The CDR3 reads CASSLGNTGELFF. CDR3 bases: TGTGCCAGCAGTTTGGGTAACACCGGGGAGCTGTTTTTT. The chain links TRBV6-2 or TRBV6-3 to TRBJ2-2, with D hard to call. V was cut by 4 bases and J by 2 bases, with 5 bases left in between. CDR3 length equals 13 residues. The germline V gene encodes CDR1 MNHEY and CDR2 SVGEGT.

Ten or more counts support this clonotype. The chain couples TRBV10-3 to TRBJ2-3; 9 nucleotides match TRBD1. Germline CDR1 is ENHRY and CDR2 is SYGVKD. The CDR3 length is 16 residues. V lost 3 bases and J lost 4; bases outside the gene matches: 8. The DNA of the CDR3 is TGTGCCATCAGTGATCCCGACAGGGGGGTCGCAGATACGCAGTATTTT. Protein product: CAISDPDRGVADTQYF.

This chain uses TRBV7-3 with TRBJ1-2; D gene ambiguous. The V end lost 3 bases, the J end lost 4 bases, and 12 bases lay between the germline ends. This CDR3 spans 14 amino acids. Germline V gene lookup returns CDR1 SGHTA and CDR2 FQGTGA. The CDR3 spells CASSFDTAVYGYTF. CDR3 nucleotides: TGTGCCAGCAGCTTCGACACGGCCGTCTATGGCTACACCTTC.